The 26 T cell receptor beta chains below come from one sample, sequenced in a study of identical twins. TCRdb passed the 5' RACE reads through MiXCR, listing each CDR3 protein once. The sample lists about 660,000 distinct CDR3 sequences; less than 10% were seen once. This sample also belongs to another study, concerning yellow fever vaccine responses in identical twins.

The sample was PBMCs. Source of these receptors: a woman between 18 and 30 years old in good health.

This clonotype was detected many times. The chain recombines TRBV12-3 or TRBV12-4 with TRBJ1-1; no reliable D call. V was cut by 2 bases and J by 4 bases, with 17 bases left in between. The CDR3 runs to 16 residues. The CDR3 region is CASSLPSRSRGTEAFF. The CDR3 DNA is TGTGCCAGCAGTTTACCCAGTAGATCTCGGGGCACTGAAGCTTTCTTT.

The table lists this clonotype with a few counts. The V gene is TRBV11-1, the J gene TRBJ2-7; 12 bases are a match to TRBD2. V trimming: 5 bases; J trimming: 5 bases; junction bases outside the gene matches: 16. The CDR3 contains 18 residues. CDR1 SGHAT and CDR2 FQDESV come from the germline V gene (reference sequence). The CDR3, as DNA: TGTGCCAGCAGCCCCCGCCAGACTAGCGGGAGATATCGGGACGAGCAGTACTTC. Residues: CASSPRQTSGRYRDEQYF. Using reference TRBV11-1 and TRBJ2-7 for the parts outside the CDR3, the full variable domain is EAEVAQSPRYKITEKSQAVAFWCDPISGHATLYWYRQILGQGPELLVQFQDESVVDDSQLPKDRFSAERLKGVDSTLKIQPAELGDSAMYLCASSPRQTSGRYRDEQYFGPGTRLTVT.

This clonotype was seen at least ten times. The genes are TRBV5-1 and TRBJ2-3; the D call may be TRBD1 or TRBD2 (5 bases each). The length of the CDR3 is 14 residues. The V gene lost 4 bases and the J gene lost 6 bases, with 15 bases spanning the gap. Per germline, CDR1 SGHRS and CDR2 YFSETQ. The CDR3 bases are TGCGCCAGCAGCGCCGGGACGACCGCCGATACGCAGTATTTT. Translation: CASSAGTTADTQYF.

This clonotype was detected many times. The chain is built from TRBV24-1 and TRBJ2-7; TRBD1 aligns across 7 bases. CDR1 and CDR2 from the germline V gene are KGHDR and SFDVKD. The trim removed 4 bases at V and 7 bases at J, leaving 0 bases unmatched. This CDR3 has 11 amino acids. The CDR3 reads CATSEQGEQYF. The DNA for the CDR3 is TGTGCCACCAGTGAACAGGGGGAGCAGTACTTC.

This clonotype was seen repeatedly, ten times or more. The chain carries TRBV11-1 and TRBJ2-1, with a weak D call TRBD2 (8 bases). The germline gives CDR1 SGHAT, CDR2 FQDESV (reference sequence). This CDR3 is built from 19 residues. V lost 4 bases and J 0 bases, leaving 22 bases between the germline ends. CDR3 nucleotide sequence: TGTGCCAGCAGCTCCCGAGGGGGCCCGGGACTAGTCTCCTACAATGAGCAGTTCTTC. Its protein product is CASSSRGGPGLVSYNEQFF. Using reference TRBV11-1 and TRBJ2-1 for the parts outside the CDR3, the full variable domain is EAEVAQSPRYKITEKSQAVAFWCDPISGHATLYWYRQILGQGPELLVQFQDESVVDDSQLPKDRFSAERLKGVDSTLKIQPAELGDSAMYLCASSSRGGPGLVSYNEQFFGPGTRLTVL.

The chain's CDR3 is CASSNLRQGRETQYF. The CDR3 coding sequence is TGTGCCAGCAGTAACCTCCGACAGGGCCGGGAGACCCAGTACTTC. The J gene is TRBJ2-5, the V gene TRBV6-5; 7 bases are shared with TRBD1. CDR1 MNHEY and CDR2 SVGAGI come from the germline V gene. The CDR3 loop spans 15 amino acids. V lost 5 bases and J lost 5; bases outside the gene matches: 11.

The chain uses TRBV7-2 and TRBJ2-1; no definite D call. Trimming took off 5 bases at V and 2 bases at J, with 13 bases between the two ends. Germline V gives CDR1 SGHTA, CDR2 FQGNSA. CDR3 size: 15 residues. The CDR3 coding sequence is TGTGCCAGCAGCCTCGACTCCCCTCCCTACAATGAGCAGTTCTTC. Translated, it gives CASSLDSPPYNEQFF.

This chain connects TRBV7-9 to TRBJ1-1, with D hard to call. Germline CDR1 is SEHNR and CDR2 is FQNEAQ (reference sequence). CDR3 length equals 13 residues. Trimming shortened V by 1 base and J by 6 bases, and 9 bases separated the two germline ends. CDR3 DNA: TGTGCCAGCAGCTTAGACCCCCTCCCTGAAGCTTTCTTT. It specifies CASSLDPLPEAFF.

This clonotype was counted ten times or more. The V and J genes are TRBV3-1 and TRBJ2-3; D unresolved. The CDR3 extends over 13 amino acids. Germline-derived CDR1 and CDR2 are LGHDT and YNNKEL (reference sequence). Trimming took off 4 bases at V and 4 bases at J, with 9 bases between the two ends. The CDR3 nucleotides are TGTGCCAGCAGCCCCGATTTGTCAGATACGCAGTATTTT. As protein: CASSPDLSDTQYF.

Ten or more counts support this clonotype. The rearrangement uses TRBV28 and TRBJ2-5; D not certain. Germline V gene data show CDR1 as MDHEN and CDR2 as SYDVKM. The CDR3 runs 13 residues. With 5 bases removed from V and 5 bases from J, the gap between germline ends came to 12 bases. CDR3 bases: TGTGCCAGCAGTCCAGAAACCCGGGAGACCCAGTACTTC. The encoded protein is CASSPETRETQYF.

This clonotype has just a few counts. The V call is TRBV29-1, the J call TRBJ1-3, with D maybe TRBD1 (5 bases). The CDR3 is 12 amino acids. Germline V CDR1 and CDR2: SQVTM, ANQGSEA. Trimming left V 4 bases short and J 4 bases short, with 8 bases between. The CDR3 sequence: CSVGQFGNTIYF. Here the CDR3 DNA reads TGCAGCGTTGGACAGTTCGGAAACACCATATATTTT.

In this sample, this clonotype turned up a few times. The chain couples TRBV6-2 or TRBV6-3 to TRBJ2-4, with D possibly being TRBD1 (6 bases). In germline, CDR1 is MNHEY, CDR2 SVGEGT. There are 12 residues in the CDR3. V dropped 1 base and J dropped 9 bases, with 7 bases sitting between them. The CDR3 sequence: CASSYLGGIQYF. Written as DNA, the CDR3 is TGTGCCAGCAGTTACTTAGGGGGCATTCAGTACTTC.

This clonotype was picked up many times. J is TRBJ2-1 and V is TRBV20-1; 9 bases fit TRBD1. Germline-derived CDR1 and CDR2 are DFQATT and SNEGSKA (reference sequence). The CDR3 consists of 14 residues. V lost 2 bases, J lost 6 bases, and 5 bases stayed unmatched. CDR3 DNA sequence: TGCAGTGCTAGAATGGGGACAGGGTTCAATGAGCAGTTCTTC. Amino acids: CSARMGTGFNEQFF.

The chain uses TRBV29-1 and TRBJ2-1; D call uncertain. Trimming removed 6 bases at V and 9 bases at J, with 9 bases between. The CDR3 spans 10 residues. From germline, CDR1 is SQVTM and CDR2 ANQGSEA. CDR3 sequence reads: CSVRAPEQFF. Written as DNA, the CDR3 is TGCAGCGTAAGGGCCCCTGAGCAGTTCTTC.

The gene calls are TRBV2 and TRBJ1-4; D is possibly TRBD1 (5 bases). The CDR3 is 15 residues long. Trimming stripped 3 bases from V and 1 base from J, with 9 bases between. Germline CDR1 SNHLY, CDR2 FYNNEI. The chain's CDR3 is CASSEPRGTNEKLFF. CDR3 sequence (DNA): TGTGCCAGCAGTGAGCCTAGGGGAACTAATGAAAAACTGTTTTTT.

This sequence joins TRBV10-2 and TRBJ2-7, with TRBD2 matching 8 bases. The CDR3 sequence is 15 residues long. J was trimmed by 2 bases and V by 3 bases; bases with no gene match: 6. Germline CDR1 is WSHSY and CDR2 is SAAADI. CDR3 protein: CASSEKKAGAYEQYF. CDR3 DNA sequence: TGCGCCAGCAGTGAAAAAAAAGCGGGAGCCTACGAGCAGTACTTC.

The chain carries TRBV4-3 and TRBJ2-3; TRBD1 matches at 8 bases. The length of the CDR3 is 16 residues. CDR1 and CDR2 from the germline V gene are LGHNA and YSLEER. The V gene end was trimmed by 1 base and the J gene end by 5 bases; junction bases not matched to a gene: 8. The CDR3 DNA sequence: TGCGCCAGCAGCCAAGCCTACAGGGGGAGTGGAGATACGCAGTATTTT. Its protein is CASSQAYRGSGDTQYF.

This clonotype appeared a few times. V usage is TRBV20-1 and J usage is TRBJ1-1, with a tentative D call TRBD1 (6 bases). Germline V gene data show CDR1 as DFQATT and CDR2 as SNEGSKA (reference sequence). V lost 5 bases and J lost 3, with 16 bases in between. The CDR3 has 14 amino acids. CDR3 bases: TGCAGTGCTGGCTCTCAGGGGTCGGACACTGAAGCTTTCTTT. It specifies CSAGSQGSDTEAFF.

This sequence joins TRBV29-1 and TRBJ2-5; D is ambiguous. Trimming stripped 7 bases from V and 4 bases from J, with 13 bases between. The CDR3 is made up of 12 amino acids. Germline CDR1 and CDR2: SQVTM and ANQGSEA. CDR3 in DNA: TGCAGCGGTGCAAGTGGTTCAGAGACCCAGTACTTC. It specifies CSGASGSETQYF.

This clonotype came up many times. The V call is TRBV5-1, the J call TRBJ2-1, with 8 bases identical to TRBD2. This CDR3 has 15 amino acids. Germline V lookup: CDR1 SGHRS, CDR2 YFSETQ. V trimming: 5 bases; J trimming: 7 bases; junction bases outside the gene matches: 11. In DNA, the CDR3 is TGCGCCAGCAGTGCGGGAGGAGGGCTTAAAAATGAGCAGTTCTTC. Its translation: CASSAGGGLKNEQFF.

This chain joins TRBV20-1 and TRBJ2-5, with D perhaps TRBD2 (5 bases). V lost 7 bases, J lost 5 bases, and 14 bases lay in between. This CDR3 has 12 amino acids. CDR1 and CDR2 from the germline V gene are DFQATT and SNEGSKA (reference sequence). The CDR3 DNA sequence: TGCAGTGTCAAGATCGGGGTGGAGACCCAGTACTTC. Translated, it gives CSVKIGVETQYF.

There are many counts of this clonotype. In nucleotides, the CDR3 is TGTGCCAGCAGTGGAGGGTCCTACTCCAGCGAGCAGTACTTC. This translates into CASSGGSYSSEQYF. This chain links TRBV28 with TRBJ2-7; the D gene is possibly TRBD2 (6 bases). V was pared by 5 bases and J by 6 bases, with 17 bases between. There are 14 residues in the CDR3. Germline V gene lookup returns CDR1 MDHEN and CDR2 SYDVKM.

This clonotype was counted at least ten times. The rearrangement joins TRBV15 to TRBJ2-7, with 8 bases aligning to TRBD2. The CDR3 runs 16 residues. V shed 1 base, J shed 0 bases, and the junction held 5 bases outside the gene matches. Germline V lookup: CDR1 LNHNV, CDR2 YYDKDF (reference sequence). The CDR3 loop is CATSRGEGTSSYEQYF. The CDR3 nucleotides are TGTGCCACCAGCAGAGGGGAGGGGACTAGCTCCTACGAGCAGTACTTC.

CDR3 loop: CASSVGPSDLTDTQYF. CDR3 DNA sequence: TGTGCCAGCAGCGTAGGTCCGTCGGACCTCACAGATACGCAGTATTTT. This chain uses TRBV9 with TRBJ2-3; the D is unclear. The CDR3 totals 16 residues. The germline V and J ends were trimmed by 0 bases and 2 bases, with 13 bases remaining between them. The germline gives CDR1 SGDLS, CDR2 YYNGEE.

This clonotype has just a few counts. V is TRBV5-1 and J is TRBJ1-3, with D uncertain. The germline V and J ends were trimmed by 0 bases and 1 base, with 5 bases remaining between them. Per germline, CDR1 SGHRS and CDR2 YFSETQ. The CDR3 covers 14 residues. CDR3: CASSLELSGNTIYF. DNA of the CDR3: TGCGCCAGCAGCTTGGAGTTGTCTGGAAACACCATATATTTT.

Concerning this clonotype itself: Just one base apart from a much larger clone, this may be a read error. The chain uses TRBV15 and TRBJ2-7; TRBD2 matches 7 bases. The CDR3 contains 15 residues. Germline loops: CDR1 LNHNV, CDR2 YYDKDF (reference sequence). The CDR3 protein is CAASRDRGVSYEQYF. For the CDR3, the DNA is TGTGCCGCCAGCAGAGATCGGGGGGTGTCCTACGAGCAGTACTTC.